A single sample gave rise to the 9 T cell receptor beta chains below, sequenced in a study of cytomegalovirus exposure and HLA in healthy donors (dated by TCRdb to the late 2010s). The library was generated by the immunoSEQ multiplex PCR assay. For the multiplex PCR, a mixture combining 60 forward primers for TCR Vbeta segments and 13 reverse primers for TCR Jbeta segments was used. This immuneACCESS table, as held by TCRdb, lists in-frame sequences with V and J called but not all clones. Of the missing ones, under half trace to an unresolved V gene in checked studies; the others have no known cause. The sample table lists roughly 220,000 clones, approximately 78% of them with a count of one. 2.5% to 3% of the sample rests with the top ten. The sample was PBMCs. The receptors shown here come from a man aged 25-40 years in good health and CMV-seronegative.

The chain has TRBV25-1 and TRBJ1-1; 8 bases match TRBD1. V lost 4 bases and J lost 1; bases outside the gene matches: 2. There are 14 residues in the CDR3. Germline V gives CDR1 MGHDK, CDR2 SYGVNS. CDR3 sequence reads: CASSAGGRNTEAFF. DNA for the CDR3: TGTGCCAGCAGTGCAGGGGGCCGGAACACTGAAGCTTTCTTT.

V usage is TRBV11-2 and J usage is TRBJ1-4; D perhaps matches TRBD1 (5 bases). This CDR3 has 16 residues. V was trimmed by 1 base and J by 8 bases, leaving 17 bases between them. Germline-derived CDR1 and CDR2 are SGHAT and FQNNGV. CDR3 loop: CASSLATAVVGEKLFF. The CDR3 nucleotides read TGTGCCAGCAGCTTAGCGACAGCCGTTGTTGGAGAAAAACTGTTTTTT.

This sequence joins TRBV2 and TRBJ1-2; 9 bases are a match to TRBD1. V lost 10 bases, J lost 4 bases, and 7 bases stayed unmatched. This CDR3 has 13 amino acids. In germline, CDR1 is SNHLY, CDR2 FYNNEI. The DNA of the CDR3 is TGTGCCACCCGGACAGGGGTTGGCTATGGCTACACCTTC. Its protein is CATRTGVGYGYTF.

This clone was picked up one time. The chain links TRBV6-5 to TRBJ1-5; D is ambiguous. This CDR3 region has 14 residues. Germline V CDR1 and CDR2: MNHEY, SVGAGI. The V end lost 4 bases, the J end lost 6 bases, and 13 bases lay between the germline ends. CDR3 in amino acids: CASSSNGYIQPQHF. CDR3 in DNA: TGTGCCAGCAGTTCAAACGGGTACATTCAGCCCCAGCATTTT.

This clone has only a few counts. The V call is TRBV2, the J call TRBJ2-3, with 7 bases matching TRBD2. With V trimmed by 2 bases and J by 0 bases, 8 bases remained unmatched. Looked up from germline, CDR1 is SNHLY and CDR2 is FYNNEI. The CDR3 has 17 amino acids. DNA of the CDR3: TGTGCCAGCAGTGAAATGGGGGGAGGGAGCAGCACAGATACGCAGTATTTT. Its protein product is CASSEMGGGSSTDTQYF.

As to this clone: Other DNA sequences from this sample encode an identical CDR3 as well. The chain combines TRBV6-5 with TRBJ1-5; no firm D call. Trimming shortened V by 2 bases and J by 5 bases, and 10 bases separated the two germline ends. Germline assignment: CDR1 MNHEY and CDR2 SVGAGI. The CDR3 is made up of 14 amino acids. The CDR3 sequence: CASSYGGGDQPQHF. The CDR3 DNA follows: TGTGCCAGCAGTTACGGAGGCGGGGATCAGCCCCAGCATTTT.

The chain couples TRBV7-2 to TRBJ1-1, with 10 bases lining up with TRBD1. The CDR3 covers 14 residues. V lost 5 bases, J lost 11 bases, and 11 bases stayed unmatched. Per germline, CDR1 SGHTA and CDR2 FQGNSA. The CDR3 protein is CASSRGAGQGLAFF. The DNA for the CDR3 is TGTGCCAGCAGCCGAGGGGCGGGACAGGGGCTTGCTTTCTTT.

V is TRBV14 and J is TRBJ2-2, with 7 bases that match TRBD1. V lost 4 bases to trimming and J lost 3 bases; unmatched junction nucleotides: 2. This CDR3 is 14 amino acids long. Germline-derived CDR1 and CDR2 are SGHDN and FVKESK. The DNA of the CDR3 is TGTGCCAGCAGCCGACAGGGTTACACCGGGGAGCTGTTTTTT. Its translation is CASSRQGYTGELFF.

J is TRBJ1-4 and V is TRBV5-1, with D unresolved. The V end lost 3 bases, the J end lost 5 bases, and 11 bases lay between the germline ends. The CDR3 has 14 amino acids. Germline-derived CDR1 and CDR2 are SGHRS and YFSETQ. The CDR3 sequence is CASSSGGKNEKLFF. The CDR3, as DNA: TGCGCCAGCAGCTCAGGAGGGAAGAATGAAAAACTGTTTTTT.